This record covers a single TCR beta chain. The antigen remains unidentified. The germline V gene has CDR1 SEHNR and CDR2 FQNEAQ (reference sequence). This CDR3 spans 12 amino acids. The sample is drawn from a study of CXCR3-negative and CXCR3-positive naive CD8 T cells. Overall study: TRB reads totalled about 140 million, about 1.5 +/- 0.3 million per library.

Study-level results: In CXCR3-positive naive cells, the TRB CDR3s were more hydrophobic than in CXCR3-negative naive cells.

The authors prepared UMI-labeled TRB cDNA libraries by 5' RACE. After re-calling the 5' RACE reads, TCRdb lists one entry per CDR3 protein, DNA absent. The sample includes about 150,000 distinct CDR3 sequences. The chain is built from TRBV7-9 and TRBJ2-1. The sample taken for sequencing was naive CXCR3+ CD8+ T cells from blood. Subset of the sample: CD45RO-CCR7+CD27+CD95- naive CD8+ T cells expressing CXCR3 (TNR3+). This receptor was taken from a human donor in good health. Some clones in this sample may be carry-over from other donors' samples. The CDR3 spells CASSLTKDEQFF.